A single sample is the source of the 13 T cell receptor beta chains below, sequenced in a study of blood T cell repertoires in COVID-19 (dated by TCRdb to about 2020). The library was made by the immunoSEQ multiplex PCR assay. Entries here come from immuneACCESS through TCRdb and include only in-frame sequences with V and J called. Some clones fail to appear in such tables; in the studies checked, an unresolved V gene covers under half of the shortfall, and the cause of the remainder is unknown. This sample holds 250,000 to 350,000 clones; roughly 90% were observed only once. The ten biggest clones cover roughly 2.6% of the sample. The specimen sequenced was PBMCs or T cells enriched from blood (not recorded which). The source of these receptors is a man between 60 and 75 years old who had recovered from COVID-19.

CDR3 protein: CASSLAYGGEGAFF. In nucleotides, the CDR3 is TGCGCCAGCAGCTTGGCCTATGGCGGAGAGGGAGCTTTCTTT. This chain uses TRBV5-1 with TRBJ1-1, with D uncertain. Germline-derived CDR1 and CDR2 are SGHRS and YFSETQ. The CDR3 covers 14 residues. V shed 0 bases and J shed 10 bases, with 16 bases lying between them.

V is TRBV18 and J is TRBJ1-1; 11 nucleotides match TRBD1. The CDR3 consists of 13 residues. The germline CDR1 and CDR2 sequences are KGHSH and LQKENI. The ends lost 4 bases at V and 6 bases at J; junction bases unmatched: 1. In DNA, the CDR3 is TGTGCCAGCTCACGGGACAGGGGGGCTGAAGCTTTCTTT. It is translated as CASSRDRGAEAFF.

The chain couples TRBV9 to TRBJ1-1; no definite D call. V lost 3 bases and J lost 1, with 7 bases in between. CDR1 and CDR2 (germline): SGDLS, YYNGEE. The CDR3 length is 13 residues. CDR3 coding DNA: TGTGCCAGCAGCGCCGACACGAACACTGAAGCTTTCTTT. Protein product: CASSADTNTEAFF.

The chain carries TRBV6-5 and TRBJ1-2; TRBD1 agrees at 9 bases. V dropped 5 bases and J dropped 7; count of bases not matched to a gene: 8. The V gene's germline CDR1 is MNHEY and CDR2 SVGAGI. This CDR3 has 14 amino acids. The CDR3 bases are TGTGCCAGCAGTCCGACCGGGACAGGGTCTGGCTACACCTTC. Its translation: CASSPTGTGSGYTF.

The genes are TRBV7-2 and TRBJ1-2; no clear D. V was shortened by 5 bases and J by 5 bases, with 15 bases between the two germline ends. CDR3 length: 14 residues. Germline-derived CDR1 and CDR2 are SGHTA and FQGNSA. The CDR3 spells CASSALTAVYGYTF. CDR3 in DNA: TGTGCCAGCAGCGCCCTGACCGCGGTGTATGGCTACACCTTC.

This sequence joins TRBV2 and TRBJ2-1; D call uncertain. Trimming took 9 bases from V and 5 from J, leaving 14 bases between them. This CDR3 has 13 amino acids. Germline values: CDR1 SNHLY, CDR2 FYNNEI. CDR3 DNA sequence: TGTGCCAGTAGCACTTCCAGAGACAATGAGCAGTTCTTC. Translated, it gives CASSTSRDNEQFF. The full variable domain, its missing parts supplied by reference TRBV2 and TRBJ2-1, is EPEVTQTPSHQVTQMGQEVILRCVPISNHLYFYWYRQILGQKVEFLVSFYNNEISEKSEIFDDQFSVERPDGSNFTLKIRSTKLEDSAMYFCASSTSRDNEQFFGPGTRLTVL.

The genes are TRBV9 and TRBJ2-7, with D possibly being TRBD1 (6 bases). Trimming left V 2 bases short and J 0 bases short, with 12 bases between. There are 15 residues in the CDR3. Germline loops: CDR1 SGDLS, CDR2 YYNGEE. The CDR3 DNA reads TGTGCCAGCAGCGTTGAGACAGGCGTCTCCTACGAGCAGTACTTC. Its translation is CASSVETGVSYEQYF.

This chain uses TRBV19 with TRBJ1-2, with D uncertain. The CDR3 spans 12 residues. The germline V gene encodes CDR1 LNHDA and CDR2 SQIVND (reference sequence). Trimming pared 3 bases from V and 7 bases from J, leaving 9 bases between. The CDR3 loop reads CASSIAFSGYTF. In DNA, the CDR3 is TGTGCCAGTAGTATTGCGTTCTCTGGCTACACCTTC.

This chain uses TRBV29-1 with TRBJ2-3; TRBD1 is a possible D gene (6 bases). This CDR3 contains 14 residues. CDR1 is SQVTM and CDR2 is ANQGSEA in the germline V gene. V was trimmed by 8 bases and J by 4 bases, leaving 19 bases between them. CDR3 in DNA: TGCAGCCACTTCGGGACACCAAGGGCAGATACGCAGTATTTT. Encoded protein: CSHFGTPRADTQYF.

The chain links TRBV6-5 to TRBJ1-3; 9 bases agree with TRBD1. Trimming removed 6 bases from V and 3 bases from J; junction bases left unmatched: 6. CDR3 size: 15 residues. Germline-derived CDR1 and CDR2 are MNHEY and SVGAGI. DNA for the CDR3: TGTGCCAGCAGAGAGACAGGGGGTATTGGAAACACCATATATTTT. It specifies CASRETGGIGNTIYF.

The genes are TRBV19 and TRBJ1-6, with D possibly matching TRBD1 (6 bases). The CDR3 sequence is 16 residues long. Between the trimmed V and J ends, which lost 6 bases and 7 bases, there was a span of 19 bases. Germline CDR1 is LNHDA and CDR2 is SQIVND (reference sequence). The CDR3 coding sequence is TGTGCCAGTAGATACGACAGACAGAGGGGGAATTCACCCCTCCACTTT. Translating it yields CASRYDRQRGNSPLHF.

The rearrangement joins TRBV7-3 to TRBJ2-1, with 11 bases aligning to TRBD2. The CDR3 covers 15 residues. The V and J ends lost 4 bases and 10 bases, in that order; junction bases with no gene match: 9. Per germline, CDR1 SGHTA and CDR2 FQGTGA. CDR3 amino acids: CASSSQLAGEGEQFF. The CDR3 coding sequence is TGTGCCAGCAGCTCACAACTAGCGGGAGAGGGGGAGCAGTTCTTC.

This rearrangement joins TRBV5-6 to TRBJ1-5; D uncertain. V lost 0 bases and J lost 3, with 7 bases in between. This CDR3 region has 14 residues. Germline CDR1 reads SGHDT; CDR2 reads YYEEEE. The CDR3 sequence: CASSLAGSNQPQHF. In DNA, the CDR3 is TGTGCCAGCAGCTTGGCGGGGTCCAATCAGCCCCAGCATTTT.